This TCR beta chain comes out of a study of shared clonotypes between healthy human individuals. Findings and caveats of the study: Sampling covered blood only; tissue repertoires likely differ.

Naive CD8 cells, CD45RO-negative and positively selected for CCR7, excluded terminally differentiated effector memory CD45RA+ cells. To note about this clone: Its antigen is currently unknown.

Sequencing was performed with immunoSEQ multiplex PCR; in TCRdb, only in-frame clones are kept and a portion is missing. The repertoire holds about 2.1 million clones, with around 93% as singletons. V was cut by 3 bases and J by 9 bases, with 25 bases left in between. Germline loops: CDR1 MGHRA, CDR2 YSYEKL. The CDR3 sequence is 17 residues long. The receptor was isolated from a man between 18 and 35 years old in good health. Some clones in this sample may be carry-over from other donors' samples. Material for sequencing was naive CD8+ T cells from PBMCs. The genes are TRBV4-1 and TRBJ2-3, with D perhaps TRBD1 (6 bases). The CDR3 region is CASSHSPGTSNLDTQYF. CDR3 bases: TGCGCCAGCAGCCACTCTCCAGGGACATCAAATCTAGACACGCAGTATTTT.